Presented here are 32 T cell receptor beta chains from one specimen sequenced in a study. TCRdb re-called the 5' RACE reads through MiXCR, storing one row per CDR3 protein. Here the sample spans 55,000 to 80,000 distinct CDR3 sequences, roughly 22% being singletons. Source material: memory CD4+ T cells sorted from a lymph node. Subset given: memory CD4+ T cells, CD4+CD45RO+CD25-. The receptors here all came from a female donor with breast cancer.

Only one count was recorded for this clonotype. The chain joins TRBV7-6 to TRBJ2-5; D is uncertain. Germline V gives CDR1 SGHVS, CDR2 FNYEAQ. This CDR3 is 15 amino acids long. Between the trimmed V and J ends, which lost 4 bases and 3 bases, there was a span of 15 bases. The CDR3 loop reads CASSSRPDAEETQYF. In nucleotides, the CDR3 is TGTGCCAGCAGCTCCAGACCCGATGCTGAAGAGACCCAGTACTTC.

V usage is TRBV5-6 and J usage is TRBJ2-1; 15 bases align to TRBD2. The CDR3 extends over 17 amino acids. J gave up 4 bases and V 4 bases, and 6 bases lay outside the gene matches. From germline, CDR1 is SGHDT and CDR2 YYEEEE. The CDR3 DNA is TGTGCCAGCAGCCCATGGACTAGCGGGAGGGATTACAATGAGCAGTTCTTC. Protein: CASSPWTSGRDYNEQFF.

Ten or more counts support this clonotype. The chain joins TRBV6-6 to TRBJ1-4; D unclear. V was cut by 4 bases and J by 6 bases, with 6 bases left in between. The CDR3 is 12 residues long. The germline V gene encodes CDR1 MNHNY and CDR2 SVGAGI (reference sequence). The CDR3 DNA reads as TGTGCCAGCAGTTTATCGGATGAAAAACTGTTTTTT. This sequence encodes CASSLSDEKLFF.

This clonotype is labeled as medium-sized. The chain couples TRBV5-1 to TRBJ2-2; a possible D gene is TRBD2 (6 bases). This CDR3 has 16 residues. V was trimmed by 0 bases and J by 5 bases, leaving 14 bases between them. Germline CDR1 and CDR2: SGHRS and YFSETQ. In DNA, the CDR3 is TGCGCCAGCAGCTTGGTACCGGGAGAGGCAACCGGGGAGCTGTTTTTT. It encodes CASSLVPGEATGELFF. The full variable domain, rest sourced from reference TRBV5-1 and TRBJ2-2, is KAGVTQTPRYLIKTRGQQVTLSCSPISGHRSVSWYQQTPGQGLQFLFEYFSETQRNKGNFPGRFSGRQFSNSRSEMNVSTLELGDSALYLCASSLVPGEATGELFFGEGSRLTVL.

The J gene is TRBJ1-6, the V gene TRBV18; D is undetermined. The germline V gene encodes CDR1 KGHSH and CDR2 LQKENI. The CDR3 loop spans 14 amino acids. Trimming left V 2 bases short and J 10 bases short, with 12 bases between. The CDR3 bases are TGTGCCAGCTCACCAGCAGCGATAGAATCACCCCTCCACTTT. The encoded protein is CASSPAAIESPLHF.

This chain uses TRBV5-8 with TRBJ2-2, with D maybe TRBD1 (6 bases). The germline V and J ends were trimmed by 6 bases and 2 bases, with 14 bases remaining between them. This CDR3 is 15 amino acids long. The germline V gene encodes CDR1 SGHTS and CDR2 YDEGEE. In DNA form, the CDR3 reads TGTGCCAGCAAGCGGAGGACAGCTAACACCGGGGAGCTGTTTTTT. The encoded protein is CASKRRTANTGELFF. The variable domain in full, completed from reference TRBV5-8 and TRBJ2-2, reads EAGVTQSPTHLIKTRGQQATLRCSPISGHTSVYWYQQALGLGLQFLLWYDEGEERNRGNFPPRFSGRQFPNYSSELNVNALELEDSALYLCASKRRTANTGELFFGEGSRLTVL.

In its sample, this clonotype was seen a few times. This chain connects TRBV4-3 to TRBJ2-3; a possible D gene is TRBD1 (5 bases). This CDR3 is built from 14 residues. Per the germline V gene, CDR1 is LGHNA and CDR2 is YSLEER. Trimming took off 0 bases at V and 4 bases at J, with 8 bases between the two ends. CDR3 nucleotide sequence: TGCGCCAGCAGCCAAGATAGGGGTGCAGATACGCAGTATTTT. It translates to CASSQDRGADTQYF.

This clonotype was detected a few times. The chain joins TRBV7-2 to TRBJ1-6, with 9 bases lining up with TRBD1. The V and J ends lost 5 bases and 7 bases, in that order; junction bases with no gene match: 6. CDR1 SGHTA and CDR2 FQGNSA come from the germline V gene. The CDR3 consists of 15 residues. This CDR3 reads CASSLTGGQNSPLHF. The CDR3 bases are TGTGCCAGCAGCCTGACAGGGGGACAGAATTCACCCCTCCACTTT.

The gene calls are TRBV18 and TRBJ1-2, with 7 bases that match TRBD1. CDR1 and CDR2 (germline): KGHSH, LQKENI. V gave up 2 bases and J gave up 5 bases; unmatched junction bases: 5. This CDR3 contains 14 residues. The CDR3 bases are TGTGCCAGCTCACCAAGAGAACAGGGGTATGGCTACACCTTC. This gives the protein CASSPREQGYGYTF.

This clonotype has just a few counts. The gene calls are TRBV9 and TRBJ1-3; 8 bases match TRBD1. The J segment lost 4 bases and the V segment lost 4 bases, leaving 10 bases of the junction unmatched. The CDR3 length is 16 residues. Germline V gives CDR1 SGDLS, CDR2 YYNGEE. CDR3 coding DNA: TGTGCCAGCAGCCCACTCCCCCGGACAGGGGGAAACACCATATATTTT. Amino acid sequence: CASSPLPRTGGNTIYF.

This clonotype occurred many times. The CDR3 here is CASSLLLLQGNTIYF. The CDR3 coding sequence is TGTGCCAGCAGCTTACTCCTCCTACAGGGAAACACCATATATTTT. The rearrangement uses TRBV7-9 and TRBJ1-3; the D is unclear. Germline CDR1 reads SEHNR; CDR2 reads FQNEAQ (reference sequence). The CDR3 sequence is 15 residues long. The ends were cut back, 2 bases at V and 4 bases at J, with 12 bases in the middle. The variable domain in full, completed from reference TRBV7-9 and TRBJ1-3, reads DTGVSQNPRHKITKRGQNVTFRCDPISEHNRLYWYRQTLGQGPEFLTYFQNEAQLEKSRLLSDRFSAERPKGSFSTLEIQRTEQGDSAMYLCASSLLLLQGNTIYFGEGSWLTVV.

This clonotype turned up a few times. The chain joins TRBV6-6 to TRBJ2-7, with 8 bases identical to TRBD2. V was pared by 6 bases and J by 4 bases, with 8 bases of the junction left unmatched. Germline CDR1 MNHNY, CDR2 SVGAGI (reference sequence). This CDR3 region has 14 residues. CDR3 residues: CASRSGTSRYEQYF. The CDR3 bases are TGTGCCAGCAGAAGCGGGACTAGTAGGTACGAGCAGTACTTC.

This clonotype was seen more than once but under ten times. The chain is built from TRBV7-9 and TRBJ2-3; TRBD2 agrees at 7 bases. Germline values: CDR1 SEHNR, CDR2 FQNEAQ (reference sequence). The CDR3 covers 14 residues. The ends lost 1 base at V and 5 bases at J; junction bases unmatched: 3. CDR3 DNA: TGTGCCAGCAGCTTAGGCGGGACTATAGATACGCAGTATTTT. Its translation is CASSLGGTIDTQYF.

Comment on this clonotype: This may come from a read error, since a much larger clone is one base off. The CDR3, as DNA: TGTGCCACCAGCATCGACAGTTTCGGATACGGCTGCACCTTC. As protein: CATSIDSFGYGCTF. The chain employs TRBV15 and TRBJ1-2; perhaps TRBD1 as D (5 bases). Germline CDR1 reads LNHNV; CDR2 reads YYDKDF (reference sequence). CDR3 length equals 14 residues.

The table lists this clonotype with a few counts. The V gene is TRBV20-1, the J gene TRBJ1-4; D remains ambiguous. Trimming took 1 base from V and 4 from J, leaving 10 bases between them. This CDR3 has 14 amino acids. From germline, CDR1 is DFQATT and CDR2 SNEGSKA (reference sequence). The DNA of the CDR3 is TGCAGTGCTAGAGCCATACAATATAATGAAAAACTGTTTTTT. This codes for CSARAIQYNEKLFF.

This clonotype occurred a few times. V is TRBV6-2 or TRBV6-3 and J is TRBJ2-7, with 9 bases lining up with TRBD2. Germline lookup yields CDR1 MNHEY and CDR2 SVGEGT. J was trimmed by 3 bases and V by 2 bases; bases with no gene match: 11. The CDR3 spans 17 residues. CDR3 sequence (DNA): TGTGCCAGCAGTTACCCGACTACCGGGACTAGCTTCTACGAGCAGTACTTC. Its protein product is CASSYPTTGTSFYEQYF.

This chain links TRBV6-5 with TRBJ1-6, with 8 bases that match TRBD1. CDR1 MNHEY and CDR2 SVGAGI come from the germline V gene. This CDR3 is 14 amino acids long. V shed 5 bases and J 6 bases; nucleotides not matched to a gene: 3. Written as DNA, the CDR3 is TGTGCCAGCAGTCGGACAGGGCTTAATTCACCCCTCCACTTT. Translating it yields CASSRTGLNSPLHF.

This clonotype was seen a few times. V and J are TRBV7-3 and TRBJ2-4, with D tentatively TRBD1 or TRBD2 (6 bases each). Germline CDR1 SGHTA, CDR2 FQGTGA. The CDR3 loop spans 18 amino acids. The V gene lost 2 bases and the J gene lost 3 bases, with 20 bases spanning the gap. The CDR3 region is CASSLAPRGVMGKNIQYF. In DNA form, the CDR3 reads TGTGCCAGCAGCTTAGCCCCTAGGGGGGTGATGGGCAAAAACATTCAGTACTTC.

Details on this clonotype: Since a much larger clone is just one base distant, this may be a read error. This rearrangement joins TRBV5-1 to TRBJ1-2; 10 bases align to TRBD1. The ends lost 7 bases at V and 7 bases at J; junction bases unmatched: 13. CDR1 is SGHRS and CDR2 is YFSETQ in the germline V gene. CDR3 length: 15 amino acids. Written as DNA, the CDR3 is TGCGCCAGCGGCCCGGGACAGGGGACGATCGGTGGCTACACCTTC. Protein product: CASGPGQGTIGGYTF.

The rearrangement uses TRBV20-1 and TRBJ1-2, with D hard to call. The CDR3 consists of 13 residues. Trimming took off 5 bases at V and 3 bases at J, with 13 bases between the two ends. Germline lookup yields CDR1 DFQATT and CDR2 SNEGSKA (reference sequence). CDR3 protein: CSAGVRTDYGYTF. CDR3 coding DNA: TGCAGTGCTGGAGTCCGGACCGACTATGGCTACACCTTC.

With regard to this clonotype: It is likely a read error, because the conserved phenylalanine at the end of the CDR3 is missing. The V gene is TRBV6-2 or TRBV6-3, the J gene TRBJ1-5; weak D call: TRBD1 (5 bases). CDR3 length equals 13 residues. Germline lookup yields CDR1 MNHEY and CDR2 SVGEGT. The V gene lost 8 bases and the J gene lost 6 bases, with 14 bases spanning the gap. CDR3 sequence (DNA): TGTGCCAGCCGTCCCACGGGGGGTCAGCCCCAGCATTTA. It encodes CASRPTGGQPQHL.

The chain combines TRBV4-3 with TRBJ1-1, with a weak D call TRBD1 (5 bases). This CDR3 spans 16 amino acids. Germline-derived CDR1 and CDR2 are LGHNA and YSLEER. V shed 0 bases and J shed 3 bases, with 14 bases lying between them. The DNA for the CDR3 is TGCGCCAGCAGCCAAGAAAATTGGGGCAGGGACACTGAAGCTTTCTTT. Encoded protein: CASSQENWGRDTEAFF.

Points on this clonotype: A much larger clone sits a single nucleotide away, making a read error possible. The chain recombines TRBV6-1 with TRBJ1-5; TRBD1 agrees at 7 bases. The CDR3 consists of 16 residues. Looked up from germline, CDR1 is MNHNS and CDR2 is SASEGT. CDR3 region: CAISPKTGWIDQPQHF. CDR3 in DNA: TGTGCCATCAGTCCAAAGACAGGGTGGATCGATCAGCCCCAGCATTTT.

This sequence joins TRBV6-5 and TRBJ1-6; TRBD1 is a possible D gene (5 bases). CDR3 length: 15 residues. V shed 5 bases and J shed 6 bases, with 14 bases lying between them. Germline V gene data show CDR1 as MNHEY and CDR2 as SVGAGI. This CDR3 reads CASSLDSFLNSPLHF. In nucleotides, the CDR3 is TGTGCCAGCAGTCTTGACAGCTTCCTTAATTCACCCCTCCACTTT.

This clonotype occurred many times. J is TRBJ2-3 and V is TRBV4-1; D not resolved. Per the germline V gene, CDR1 is MGHRA and CDR2 is YSYEKL. This CDR3 is built from 15 residues. Trimming cost V 1 base and J 1 base, with 9 bases left between them. The chain's CDR3 is CASSQAGVGTDTQYF. CDR3 DNA sequence: TGCGCCAGCAGCCAAGCAGGAGTCGGCACAGATACGCAGTATTTT.

This clonotype has just a few counts. This chain connects TRBV3-1 to TRBJ2-1, with 15 nucleotides matching TRBD2. Germline assignment: CDR1 LGHDT and CDR2 YNNKEL (reference sequence). V lost 2 bases and J lost 9; bases outside the gene matches: 11. This CDR3 comprises 18 residues. The CDR3, as DNA: TGTGCCAGCAGCCAACTTTTACCGGGACTAGCGGGAGGCAGTGAGCAGTTCTTC. Its protein product is CASSQLLPGLAGGSEQFF.

This clonotype was detected ten times or more. J is TRBJ2-7 and V is TRBV5-1; D might be TRBD1 (6 bases). The CDR3 extends over 14 amino acids. Germline CDR1 SGHRS, CDR2 YFSETQ. V was clipped by 4 bases and J by 6 bases, with 17 bases between them. CDR3 loop: CASSTRDTRTEQYF. The CDR3 DNA sequence: TGCGCCAGCAGCACCCGGGACACTCGAACCGAGCAGTACTTC.

This clonotype was detected ten times or more. The J gene is TRBJ1-4, the V gene TRBV7-9, with D unresolved. V was trimmed by 5 bases and J by 4 bases, leaving 11 bases between them. The length of the CDR3 is 14 residues. CDR1 and CDR2 (germline): SEHNR, FQNEAQ (reference sequence). For the CDR3, the DNA is TGTGCCAGCAGCCCCGGGCCCATTAATGAAAAACTGTTTTTT. Protein product: CASSPGPINEKLFF.

This clonotype is a singleton in its sample. A much more abundant neighbour one base away suggests this may be a read error. This CDR3 reads CASSTNSGPQGYTF. The CDR3 DNA follows: TGTGCCAGCAGTACCAATTCAGGGCCCCAGGGCTACACCTTC. V usage is TRBV6-5 and J usage is TRBJ1-2, with D perhaps matching TRBD1 (5 bases). CDR3 length equals 14 residues. Germline V lookup: CDR1 MNHEY, CDR2 SVGAGI. The V end lost 5 bases, the J end lost 8 bases, and 18 bases lay between the germline ends.

There are a few counts of this clonotype. The chain has TRBV7-2 and TRBJ2-5; 8 bases fit TRBD1. Germline CDR1 is SGHTA and CDR2 is FQGNSA. V was clipped by 5 bases and J by 6 bases; unmatched bases: 5. The CDR3 runs 13 residues. This chain's CDR3 is CASSRGQGQTQYF. The DNA of the CDR3 is TGTGCCAGCAGCCGTGGACAGGGTCAGACCCAGTACTTC.

The V and J genes are TRBV7-2 and TRBJ1-2; D possibly corresponds to TRBD1 (5 bases). The CDR3 extends over 13 amino acids. CDR1 and CDR2 (germline): SGHTA, FQGNSA. The ends were cut back, 2 bases at V and 4 bases at J, with 8 bases in the middle. In DNA form, the CDR3 reads TGTGCCAGCAGCTTACAAGACAGCTATGGCTACACCTTC. Translated, it gives CASSLQDSYGYTF. Based on the CDR3 plus reference TRBV7-2 and TRBJ1-2, the full variable domain is GAGVSQSPSNKVTEKGKDVELRCDPISGHTALYWYRQSLGQGLEFLIYFQGNSAPDKSGLPSDRFSAERTGGSVSTLTIQRTQQEDSAVYLCASSLQDSYGYTFGSGTRLTVV.

This rearrangement joins TRBV4-1 to TRBJ1-5, with D uncertain. The length of the CDR3 is 17 residues. Germline CDR1 and CDR2: MGHRA and YSYEKL. Deletions cut 1 base from V and 7 bases from J, with 20 bases between. DNA for the CDR3: TGCGCCAGCAGCCAAGGAGGAGGGCCGCACTATTGGCAGCCCCAGCATTTT. This encodes CASSQGGGPHYWQPQHF.